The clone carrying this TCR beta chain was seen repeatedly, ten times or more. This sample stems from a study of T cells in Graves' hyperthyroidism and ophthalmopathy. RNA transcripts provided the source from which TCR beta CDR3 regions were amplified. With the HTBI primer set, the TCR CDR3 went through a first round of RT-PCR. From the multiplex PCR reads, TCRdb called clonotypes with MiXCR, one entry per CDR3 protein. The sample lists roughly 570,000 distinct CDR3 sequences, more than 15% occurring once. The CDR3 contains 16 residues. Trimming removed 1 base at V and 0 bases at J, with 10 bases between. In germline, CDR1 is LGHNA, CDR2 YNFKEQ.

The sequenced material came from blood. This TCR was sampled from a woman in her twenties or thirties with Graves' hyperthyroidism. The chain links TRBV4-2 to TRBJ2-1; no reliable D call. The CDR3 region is CASSQGTASSYNEQFF. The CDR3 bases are TGTGCCAGCAGCCAAGGGACCGCTAGCTCCTACAATGAGCAGTTCTTC.